This T cell receptor beta chain comes out of a study of CD4 T cells in relation to SARS-CoV-2 and coronaviruses. On this clone itself: Its target is not known.

The CDR3 consists of 15 residues. CDR1 is LNHNV and CDR2 is YYDKDF in the germline V gene (reference sequence). V shed 9 bases and J 1 base; nucleotides not matched to a gene: 6. Whole-study results and caveats: About 65% of donors had memory CD4+ clonotypes crossrecognizing SARS-CoV-2 and common cold coronavirus spike.

Method: immunoSEQ multiplex PCR; TCRdb's copy keeps in-frame clones and lacks some. Here the sample spans about 21,000 clones, 74% being singletons. Unexposed donor CD4+ T cells date from about 2010-2019, before the COVID-19 pandemic. The cells were cultured for about ten days before CD4+ T cells were isolated. The source of this sequence is a human donor in good health. Source material: CD4+ T cells from PBMCs, cultured in vitro. V gene TRBV15 combines with J gene TRBJ2-6, with 7 bases matching TRBD1. The chain's CDR3 is CATTLDRSGANVLTF. Here the CDR3 DNA reads TGTGCCACGACACTGGACAGGTCTGGGGCCAACGTCCTGACTTTC.